A single sample is the source of the 8 T cell receptor beta chains below, sequenced in a study of human T cells and chemical hapten exposure. Whole blood, unfractionated, served as the material for total RNA extraction. From the 5' RACE reads, TCRdb called clonotypes with MiXCR, one entry per CDR3 protein. The table includes roughly 81,000 distinct CDR3 sequences, 7.7% detected once. The receptors here all came from a male donor in good health.

This clonotype was seen a few times. The V gene is TRBV20-1, the J gene TRBJ2-5; 13 bases are a match to TRBD2. With V trimmed by 3 bases and J by 5 bases, 6 bases remained unmatched. CDR1 is DFQATT and CDR2 is SNEGSKA in the germline V gene (reference sequence). The CDR3 consists of 15 residues. Here the CDR3 DNA reads TGCAGTGCTAGGCCCGGACTAGCGGGAGTTGAGACCCAGTACTTC. Its protein product is CSARPGLAGVETQYF.

This clonotype was seen only a few times. This chain connects TRBV5-1 to TRBJ1-4, with D possibly matching TRBD1 (6 bases). V lost 4 bases and J lost 4, with 20 bases in between. The CDR3 is 17 amino acids. Looked up from germline, CDR1 is SGHRS and CDR2 is YFSETQ. The CDR3 sequence is CASSLYYNRDYNEKLFF. The CDR3 nucleotides are TGCGCCAGCAGCCTGTATTACAACAGGGATTATAATGAAAAACTGTTTTTT.

This clonotype was recorded a few times. The rearrangement uses TRBV24-1 and TRBJ2-1; D may be TRBD2 (5 bases). Trimming removed 4 bases at V and 5 bases at J, with 11 bases between. The CDR3 contains 14 residues. The germline CDR1 and CDR2 sequences are KGHDR and SFDVKD. Here the CDR3 reads CATSDAGRDNEQFF. The DNA of the CDR3 is TGTGCCACCAGTGACGCTGGGCGGGACAATGAGCAGTTCTTC.

This clonotype appeared many times. CDR3 region: CSAAELGSDTQYF. CDR3 nucleotides: TGCAGCGCGGCGGAGTTGGGATCTGATACGCAGTATTTT. The chain is built from TRBV29-1 and TRBJ2-3; no definite D call. CDR3 size: 13 residues. In germline, CDR1 is SQVTM, CDR2 ANQGSEA. The ends were cut back, 7 bases at V and 6 bases at J, with 17 bases in the middle.

This clonotype turned up a few times. The rearrangement uses TRBV5-4 and TRBJ2-3; D is unresolved. Germline V lookup: CDR1 SGHNT, CDR2 YYREEE (reference sequence). V gave up 4 bases and J gave up 3 bases, with 9 bases separating them. CDR3 length: 13 residues. CDR3 amino acids: CASSPVQTDTQYF. The CDR3 DNA reads as TGTGCCAGCAGCCCCGTTCAAACAGATACGCAGTATTTT.

The genes are TRBV6-5 and TRBJ1-2; D is undetermined. The germline V gene encodes CDR1 MNHEY and CDR2 SVGAGI. With 2 bases removed from V and 4 bases from J, the gap between germline ends came to 11 bases. CDR3 size: 14 residues. DNA of the CDR3: TGTGCCAGCAGTTACGGTGGCGGAGTCTATGGCTACACCTTC. This sequence encodes CASSYGGGVYGYTF.

There are a few counts of this clonotype. The chain carries TRBV6-1 and TRBJ2-7; D is unclear. Between the trimmed V and J ends, which lost 3 bases and 0 bases, there was a span of 6 bases. The CDR3 runs to 13 residues. Germline V gene lookup returns CDR1 MNHNS and CDR2 SASEGT. CDR3 residues: CASSDGISYEQYF. The CDR3 bases are TGTGCCAGCAGTGACGGTATCTCCTACGAGCAGTACTTC.

In its sample, this clonotype was seen a few times. The chain recombines TRBV7-2 with TRBJ2-1; 8 nucleotides agree with TRBD1. The V gene's germline CDR1 is SGHTA and CDR2 FQGNSA. This CDR3 comprises 14 residues. The J segment lost 9 bases and the V segment lost 2 bases, leaving 6 bases of the junction unmatched. CDR3 bases: TGTGCCAGCAGCTTAATAGCAGGGGGCACTGAGCAGTTCTTC. It encodes CASSLIAGGTEQFF.